The clone carrying this T cell receptor beta chain has a handful of counts. From the RT-PCR reads, TCRdb called clonotypes with MiXCR, one entry per CDR3 protein. The data hold more than 550,000 distinct CDR3 sequences, with 12% to 15% observed a single time. The sequenced sample consisted of memory CD4+ T cells from blood. This receptor was obtained from a female donor in good health, serving as a healthy control.

CDR3 coding DNA: TGTGCCAGCAGCCCTATGACGGACGGGGGGCAGTACTTC. This sequence encodes CASSPMTDGGQYF. This chain joins TRBV9 and TRBJ2-7; TRBD2 is a possible D gene (6 bases). The CDR3 has 13 amino acids. Trimming pared 4 bases from V and 9 bases from J, leaving 17 bases between. Germline CDR1 SGDLS, CDR2 YYNGEE. Looking up the rest from reference TRBV9 and TRBJ2-7 gives the full variable domain: DSGVTQTPKHLITATGQRVTLRCSPRSGDLSVYWYQQSLDQGLQFLIQYYNGEERAKGNILERFSAQQFPDLHSELNLSSLELGDSALYFCASSPMTDGGQYFGPGTRLTVT.